Listed below are T cell receptor beta chains from one sample, sequenced in a study of blood T cell repertoires in COVID-19. Libraries were prepared by immunoSEQ multiplex PCR; TCRdb keeps only in-frame clonotypes and omits some of them. Of 50,000 to 65,000 clones in the sample, roughly 90% are singletons; the top ten hold 3.5% to 4%. The sequenced material came from peripheral blood. The receptor set was obtained from a human donor in a cohort sampled during active COVID-19. Each CDR3 is given with its conserved first and last residue. A D gene is named only where the DNA matches it firmly. The listing skips clone size in some rows; elsewhere it reads once, few, many or a size class.

size: NA; J: TRBJ1-6; V: TRBV13; D: NA; DNA: TGTGCCAGCAGCTCCGCGAGGAGCTCCTATAATTCACCCCTCCACTTT; CDR3: CASSSARSSYNSPLHF
size: NA; J: TRBJ2-7; V: TRBV2; D: NA; DNA: TGTGCCAGCAGCCCTAGATCGACAGCCTACGAGCAGTACTTC; CDR3: CASSPRSTAYEQYF
size: NA; J: TRBJ2-7; V: TRBV5-5; D: NA; DNA: TGTGCCAGCAGCCTTTACAGCTACGAGCAGTACTTC; CDR3: CASSLYSYEQYF
size: NA; J: TRBJ2-7; V: TRBV28; D: NA; DNA: TGTGCCAGCAGTTTTGAAGTTTACGGGGTTTCCGAGCAGTACTTC; CDR3: CASSFEVYGVSEQYF
size: NA; J: TRBJ1-1; V: TRBV10-1; D: NA; DNA: TGCGCCAGCAGTCGGAGAGGTGGCACTGAAGCTTTCTTT; CDR3: CASSRRGGTEAFF
size: NA; J: TRBJ2-7; V: TRBV28; D: NA; DNA: TGTGCCAGCAAACTCAGGGGCTACCTCGAGCAGTACTTC; CDR3: CASKLRGYLEQYF
size: NA; J: TRBJ2-1; V: TRBV27; D: NA; DNA: TGTGCCAGCAGTTTCAGCGCGGGCAATGAGCAGTTCTTC; CDR3: CASSFSAGNEQFF
size: NA; J: TRBJ1-1; V: TRBV6-5; D: NA; DNA: TGTGCCAGCAGTCGCGGGACGCAGGGGAACACTGAAGCTTTCTTT; CDR3: CASSRGTQGNTEAFF
size: NA; J: TRBJ1-6; V: TRBV10-2; D: NA; DNA: TGCGCCAGCAGTGGCAGTAATAATTCACCCCTCCACTTT; CDR3: CASSGSNNSPLHF
size: NA; J: TRBJ2-7; V: TRBV19; D: NA; DNA: TGTGCCAGTCGAGATTGGGGACAGACGGCGGGGGAGCAGTACTTC; CDR3: CASRDWGQTAGEQYF
size: NA; J: TRBJ2-5; V: TRBV7-9; D: TRBD2; DNA: TGTGCCAGCAGCTTAAGACTAGCTTTTCAAGAGACCCAGTACTTC; CDR3: CASSLRLAFQETQYF
size: NA; J: TRBJ2-7; V: TRBV13; D: NA; DNA: TGTGCCAGCAGATATCAGGCCTCCTACGAGCAGTACTTC; CDR3: CASRYQASYEQYF
size: few; J: TRBJ2-1; V: TRBV5-1; D: TRBD2; DNA: TGCGCCAGCAGCTTGGGTGGGCTAGCGGGAGATGAGCAGTTCTTC; CDR3: CASSLGGLAGDEQFF
size: NA; J: TRBJ1-1; V: TRBV9; D: TRBD1; DNA: TGTGCCAGCAGCTCCCCGGGACAGGGACGTGCTGAAGCTTTCTTT; CDR3: CASSSPGQGRAEAFF
size: NA; J: TRBJ2-3; V: TRBV7-2; D: TRBD2; DNA: TGTGCCAGCAGCTTAGTAGGTAGCGGGAGAGGGACAGATACGCAGTATTTT; CDR3: CASSLVGSGRGTDTQYF
size: NA; J: TRBJ2-1; V: TRBV7-9; D: NA; DNA: TGTGCCAGCAGCTTCTATCAGGTATACAATGAGCAGTTCTTC; CDR3: CASSFYQVYNEQFF
size: NA; J: TRBJ2-6; V: TRBV29-1; D: NA; DNA: TGCAGCGTTGTCGTGGTCACAGGCTCCCGATACTCTGGGGCCAACGTCCTGACTTTC; CDR3: CSVVVVTGSRYSGANVLTF
size: once; J: TRBJ2-4; V: TRBV10-2; D: NA; DNA: TGCGCCAGCAGGGGGGGAGTCGTGAACATTCAGTACTTC; CDR3: CASRGGVVNIQYF
size: NA; J: TRBJ2-6; V: TRBV9; D: NA; DNA: TGTGCCAGCAGCCGGGTCTCTGGGGCCAACGTCCTGACTTTC; CDR3: CASSRVSGANVLTF
size: NA; J: TRBJ1-4; V: TRBV15; D: TRBD1; DNA: TGTGCCACCAGCACCCACCCAGGGGGCGCTTTTGAAAAACTGTTTTTT; CDR3: CATSTHPGGAFEKLFF
size: NA; J: TRBJ2-6; V: TRBV19; D: TRBD1; DNA: TGTGCCAGTAGTATAGGGGCAGGGGGCGCTTCTGGGGCCAACGTCCTGACTTTC; CDR3: CASSIGAGGASGANVLTF
size: NA; J: TRBJ2-1; V: TRBV28; D: TRBD2; DNA: TGTGCCAGCAGTTTACGGCGGGGGGCCCCCTACAATGAGCAGTTCTTC; CDR3: CASSLRRGAPYNEQFF
size: NA; J: TRBJ1-2; V: TRBV5-1; D: NA; DNA: TGCGCCAGCAGCTTGGAGGCACCGGCTAGCTATGGCTACACCTTC; CDR3: CASSLEAPASYGYTF
size: NA; J: TRBJ2-1; V: TRBV13; D: TRBD2; DNA: TGTGCCAGCAGCTTCCTAGCGGGAGTAATCAATGAGCAGTTCTTC; CDR3: CASSFLAGVINEQFF
size: NA; J: TRBJ2-5; V: TRBV11-3; D: TRBD2; DNA: TGTGCCAGCAGCTTATCGGTAGCTAGCGGGAGATTTGGAGAGACCCAGTACTTC; CDR3: CASSLSVASGRFGETQYF
size: NA; J: TRBJ2-1; V: TRBV3-1/TRBV3-2; D: NA; DNA: TGTGCCAGCAGCCAAGATCGGAGGAGGCCCAATGAGCAGTTCTTC; CDR3: CASSQDRRRPNEQFF
size: NA; J: TRBJ1-4; V: TRBV5-5; D: NA; DNA: TGTGCCAGCAGCCTGCTGTCGTCCACAGCCCTCTTGAGACTGTTTTTT; CDR3: CASSLLSSTALLRLFF
size: NA; J: TRBJ1-4; V: TRBV5-1; D: TRBD1; DNA: TGCGCCAGCAGCAACCGGGACAGGGGGCGTTTCGGAAAACTGTTTTTT; CDR3: CASSNRDRGRFGKLFF
size: NA; J: TRBJ2-7; V: TRBV6-5; D: NA; DNA: TGTGCCAGCAGACCAAAGGACAGACTTTACTACGAGCAGTACTTC; CDR3: CASRPKDRLYYEQYF
size: NA; J: TRBJ2-1; V: TRBV7-2; D: NA; DNA: TGTGCCAGCAGCTTAGAGGCCAGGGGACCGTACAATGAGCAGTTCTTC; CDR3: CASSLEARGPYNEQFF
size: once; J: TRBJ2-7; V: TRBV7-9; D: TRBD1; DNA: TGTGCCAGCAGCTCCCCCCCGACAGGGGCCTACGAGCAGTACTTC; CDR3: CASSSPPTGAYEQYF